The 2 T cell receptor beta chains below come from one sample, sequenced in a study of control samples from healthy donors and cancer patients. This table comes from immunoSEQ multiplex PCR, and its TCRdb copy is limited to in-frame clones, with some not included. Counted here are 90,000 to 100,000 clones, 88% occurring once; the ten biggest clones make up under 15%. The specimen sequenced was blood. Source of these receptors: a woman aged 70 to 79 in good health.

J is TRBJ2-1 and V is TRBV10-3; TRBD2 matches 10 bases. CDR1 is ENHRY and CDR2 is SYGVKD in the germline V gene. The CDR3 covers 17 residues. Trimming took 3 bases from V and 10 from J; bases not matched to a gene: 15. For the CDR3, the DNA is TGTGCCATCAGTGACCAGGCCGTTAGCGGGGGGCGCGGGGAGCAGTTCTTC. This gives the protein CAISDQAVSGGRGEQFF.

V is TRBV7-2 and J is TRBJ1-2, with TRBD1 identical over 11 bases. The CDR3 is made up of 15 amino acids. The V gene end was trimmed by 5 bases and the J gene end by 1 base; junction bases not matched to a gene: 3. Germline V CDR1 and CDR2: SGHTA, FQGNSA. The CDR3 sequence: CASSPGTGGNYGYTF. In nucleotides, the CDR3 is TGTGCCAGCAGCCCTGGGACAGGGGGTAACTATGGCTACACCTTC.